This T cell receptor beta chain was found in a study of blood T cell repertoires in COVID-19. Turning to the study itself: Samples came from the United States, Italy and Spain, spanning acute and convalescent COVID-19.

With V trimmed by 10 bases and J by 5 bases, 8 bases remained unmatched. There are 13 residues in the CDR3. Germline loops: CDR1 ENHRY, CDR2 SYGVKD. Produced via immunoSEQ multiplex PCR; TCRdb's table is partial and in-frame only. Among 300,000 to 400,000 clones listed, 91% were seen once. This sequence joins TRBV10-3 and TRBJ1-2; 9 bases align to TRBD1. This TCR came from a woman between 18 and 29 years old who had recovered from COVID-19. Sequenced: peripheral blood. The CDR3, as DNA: TGTGCCACGGGAAACAGGGGGCTTTATGGCTACACCTTC. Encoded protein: CATGNRGLYGYTF.